This note documents a single TCR beta chain sequence. Produced via immunoSEQ multiplex PCR; TCRdb's table is partial and in-frame only. The table includes under 200,000 clones, around 90% detected once. These data belong to a study of T cell responses to AZD1222 COVID-19 vaccine. Germline V lookup: CDR1 LGHNA, CDR2 YSLEER. This CDR3 comprises 13 residues. V was trimmed by 1 base and J by 4 bases, leaving 7 bases between them. Specimen: peripheral blood, collected 28 days after the second AZD1222 dose. The J gene is TRBJ1-2, the V gene TRBV4-3; D perhaps matches TRBD1 (5 bases). The receptor was derived from an adult who received the AZD1222 COVID-19 vaccine. The CDR3 region is CASSQGQSYGYTF. In DNA, the CDR3 is TGCGCCAGCAGCCAAGGACAGAGCTATGGCTACACCTTC.